The 6 T cell receptor beta chains in this list originate from one sample, sequenced in a study of blood T cell repertoires in COVID-19. Sequencing was performed with immunoSEQ multiplex PCR; in TCRdb, only in-frame clones are kept and a portion is missing. The repertoire holds 70,000 to 95,000 clones, around four fifths seen once, with 18% in the top ten. The specimen sequenced was peripheral blood. These receptors all come from an older man with active or convalescent COVID-19.

The chain combines TRBV6-1 with TRBJ2-7, with 10 bases that match TRBD1. Germline V gives CDR1 MNHNS, CDR2 SASEGT. Trimming at V came to 0 bases and at J to 7 bases, leaving 3 bases not matched to a gene. This CDR3 contains 14 residues. The CDR3 region is CASSEAWDRGEQYV. In DNA form, the CDR3 reads TGTGCCAGCAGTGAAGCTTGGGACAGGGGTGAGCAGTACGTC.

The chain links TRBV10-3 to TRBJ2-2, with 9 bases fitting TRBD1. V lost 3 bases and J lost 5; bases outside the gene matches: 7. The CDR3 loop spans 16 amino acids. Germline V gene lookup returns CDR1 ENHRY and CDR2 SYGVKD. The CDR3 reads CAISDPGQGGTGELFF. CDR3 sequence (DNA): TGTGCCATCAGTGATCCGGGACAGGGAGGAACCGGGGAGCTGTTTTTT.

This clone was observed a few times. V and J are TRBV24-1 and TRBJ2-1; 15 bases map to TRBD2. Looked up from germline, CDR1 is KGHDR and CDR2 is SFDVKD. V lost 0 bases, J lost 8 bases, and 7 bases stayed unmatched. This CDR3 spans 18 amino acids. The CDR3 nucleotides are TGTGCCACCAGTGATTTGCCGAGGACTAGCGGGAGGGCCTATGAGCAGTTCTTC. Its translation: CATSDLPRTSGRAYEQFF.

The V gene is TRBV2, the J gene TRBJ1-5, with D possibly being TRBD1 (5 bases). The CDR3 extends over 15 amino acids. Germline CDR1 SNHLY, CDR2 FYNNEI. V gave up 6 bases and J gave up 4 bases, with 16 bases separating them. CDR3 sequence reads: CASSRQGGMNQPQHF. CDR3 nucleotide sequence: TGTGCCAGCAGCCGGCAGGGCGGTATGAATCAGCCCCAGCATTTT. The variable domain in full, completed from reference TRBV2 and TRBJ1-5, reads EPEVTQTPSHQVTQMGQEVILRCVPISNHLYFYWYRQILGQKVEFLVSFYNNEISEKSEIFDDQFSVERPDGSNFTLKIRSTKLEDSAMYFCASSRQGGMNQPQHFGDGTRLSIL.

This clone has a handful of counts. The gene calls are TRBV7-2 and TRBJ1-2, with 9 bases that match TRBD1. The CDR3 length is 16 residues. Germline assignment: CDR1 SGHTA and CDR2 FQGNSA. V shed 4 bases, J shed 8 bases, and the junction held 14 bases outside the gene matches. CDR3 amino acids: CASSSYNPGTGNGYTF. The CDR3 DNA sequence: TGTGCCAGCAGCTCCTACAATCCCGGGACAGGGAACGGCTACACCTTC.

The rearrangement links TRBV5-8 to TRBJ1-1, with TRBD1 matching 7 bases. After removal of 0 bases from V and 1 base from J, the junction contained 6 bases not matched to a gene. Germline V gene data show CDR1 as SGHTS and CDR2 as YDEGEE. This CDR3 has 16 residues. CDR3 sequence (DNA): TGTGCCAGCAGCTTGGTACGTAGGACAGGGAACACTGAAGCTTTCTTT. It yields the protein CASSLVRRTGNTEAFF.